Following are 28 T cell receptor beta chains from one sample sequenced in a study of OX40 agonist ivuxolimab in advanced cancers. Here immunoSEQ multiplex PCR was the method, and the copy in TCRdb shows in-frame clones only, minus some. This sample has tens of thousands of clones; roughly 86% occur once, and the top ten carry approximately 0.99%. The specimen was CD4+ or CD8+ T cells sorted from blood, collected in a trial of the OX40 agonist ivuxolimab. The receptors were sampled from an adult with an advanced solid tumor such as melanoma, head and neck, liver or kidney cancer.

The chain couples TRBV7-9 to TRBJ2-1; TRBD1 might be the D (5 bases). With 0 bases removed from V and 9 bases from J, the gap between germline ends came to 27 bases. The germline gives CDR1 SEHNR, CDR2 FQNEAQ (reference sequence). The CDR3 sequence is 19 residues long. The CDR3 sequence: CASSLAWGVVGLVVGEQFF. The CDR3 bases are TGTGCCAGCAGCTTAGCGTGGGGTGTGGTGGGGCTGGTTGTAGGTGAGCAGTTCTTC.

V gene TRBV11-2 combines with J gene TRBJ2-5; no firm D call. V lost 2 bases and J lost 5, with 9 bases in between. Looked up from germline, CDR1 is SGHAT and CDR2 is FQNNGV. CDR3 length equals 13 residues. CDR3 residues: CASSLLSSETQYF. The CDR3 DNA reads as TGTGCCAGCAGCTTATTATCTTCGGAGACCCAGTACTTC.

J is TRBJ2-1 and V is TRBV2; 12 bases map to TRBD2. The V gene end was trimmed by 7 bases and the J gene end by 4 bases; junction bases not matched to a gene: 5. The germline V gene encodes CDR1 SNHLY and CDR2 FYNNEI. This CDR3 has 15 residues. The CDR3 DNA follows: TGTGCCAGCAAGAAACTAGCGGGGGGATACAATGAGCAGTTCTTC. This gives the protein CASKKLAGGYNEQFF.

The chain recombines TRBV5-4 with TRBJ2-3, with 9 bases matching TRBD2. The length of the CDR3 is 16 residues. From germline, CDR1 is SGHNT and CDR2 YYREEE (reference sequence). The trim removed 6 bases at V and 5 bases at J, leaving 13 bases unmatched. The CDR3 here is CASTHRSSGRLDTQYF. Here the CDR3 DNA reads TGTGCCAGCACCCATCGGTCCAGCGGGAGGTTAGATACGCAGTATTTT.

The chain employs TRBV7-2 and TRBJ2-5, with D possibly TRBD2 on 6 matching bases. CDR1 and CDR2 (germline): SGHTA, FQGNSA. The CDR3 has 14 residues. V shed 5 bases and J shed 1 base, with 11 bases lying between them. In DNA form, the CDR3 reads TGTGCCAGCAGCCGGGGGAATATCCAAGAGACCCAGTACTTC. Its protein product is CASSRGNIQETQYF.

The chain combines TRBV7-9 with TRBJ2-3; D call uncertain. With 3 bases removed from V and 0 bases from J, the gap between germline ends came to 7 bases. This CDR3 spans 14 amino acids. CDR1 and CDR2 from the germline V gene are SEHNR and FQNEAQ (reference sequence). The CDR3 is CASSFDQSTDTQYF. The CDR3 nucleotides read TGTGCCAGCAGCTTCGACCAAAGCACAGATACGCAGTATTTT. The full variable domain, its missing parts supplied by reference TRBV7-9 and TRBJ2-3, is DTGVSQNPRHKITKRGQNVTFRCDPISEHNRLYWYRQTLGQGPEFLTYFQNEAQLEKSRLLSDRFSAERPKGSFSTLEIQRTEQGDSAMYLCASSFDQSTDTQYFGPGTRLTVL.

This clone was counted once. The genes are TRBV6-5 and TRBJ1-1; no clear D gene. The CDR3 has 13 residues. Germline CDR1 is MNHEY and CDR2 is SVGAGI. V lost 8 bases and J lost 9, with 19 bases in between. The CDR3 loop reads CASGFSYGAKAFF. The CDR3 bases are TGTGCCAGCGGATTTTCTTACGGAGCCAAAGCTTTCTTT.

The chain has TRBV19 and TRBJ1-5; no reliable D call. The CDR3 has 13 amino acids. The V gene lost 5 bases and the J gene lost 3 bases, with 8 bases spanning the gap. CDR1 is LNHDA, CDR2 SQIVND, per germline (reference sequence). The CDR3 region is CASSWPDNQPQHF. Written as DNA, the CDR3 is TGTGCCAGTAGTTGGCCAGACAATCAGCCCCAGCATTTT.

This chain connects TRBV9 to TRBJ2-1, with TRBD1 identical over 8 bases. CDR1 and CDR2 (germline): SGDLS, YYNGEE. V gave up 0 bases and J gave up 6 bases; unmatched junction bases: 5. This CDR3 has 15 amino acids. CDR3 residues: CASSVGTGSGNEQFF. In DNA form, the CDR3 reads TGTGCCAGCAGCGTAGGGACAGGGTCAGGCAATGAGCAGTTCTTC.

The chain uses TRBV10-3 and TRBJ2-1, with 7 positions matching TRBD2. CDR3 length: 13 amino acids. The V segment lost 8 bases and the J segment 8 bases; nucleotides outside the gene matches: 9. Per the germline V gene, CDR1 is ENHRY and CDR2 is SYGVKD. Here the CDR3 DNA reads TGTGCCATCGGGACGGGAGGAAGAGATGAGCAGTTCTTC. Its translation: CAIGTGGRDEQFF.

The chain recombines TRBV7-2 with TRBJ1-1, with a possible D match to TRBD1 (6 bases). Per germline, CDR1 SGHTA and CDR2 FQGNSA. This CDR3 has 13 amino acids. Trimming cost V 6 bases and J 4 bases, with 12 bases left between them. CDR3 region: CASRPTGFTEAFF. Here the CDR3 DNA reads TGTGCCAGCAGGCCCACAGGGTTCACTGAAGCTTTCTTT.

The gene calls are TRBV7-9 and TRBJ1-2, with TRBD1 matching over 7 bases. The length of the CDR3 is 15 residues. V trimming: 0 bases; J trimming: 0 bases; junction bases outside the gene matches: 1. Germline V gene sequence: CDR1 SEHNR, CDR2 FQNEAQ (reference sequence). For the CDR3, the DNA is TGTGCCAGCAGCTTAGCAGGGACAGCTAACTATGGCTACACCTTC. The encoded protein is CASSLAGTANYGYTF. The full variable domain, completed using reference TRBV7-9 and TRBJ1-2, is DTGVSQNPRHKITKRGQNVTFRCDPISEHNRLYWYRQTLGQGPEFLTYFQNEAQLEKSRLLSDRFSAERPKGSFSTLEIQRTEQGDSAMYLCASSLAGTANYGYTFGSGTRLTVV.

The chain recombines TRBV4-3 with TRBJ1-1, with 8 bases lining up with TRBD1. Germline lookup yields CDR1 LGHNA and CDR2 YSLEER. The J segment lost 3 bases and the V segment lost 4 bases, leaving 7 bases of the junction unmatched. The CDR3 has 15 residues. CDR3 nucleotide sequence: TGCGCCAGCAGCCGAGGACAGGGCAGGGACACTGAAGCTTTCTTT. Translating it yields CASSRGQGRDTEAFF.

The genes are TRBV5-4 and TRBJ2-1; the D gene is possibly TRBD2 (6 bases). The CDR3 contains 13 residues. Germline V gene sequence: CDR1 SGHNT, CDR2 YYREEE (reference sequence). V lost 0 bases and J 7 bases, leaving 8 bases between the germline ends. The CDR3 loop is CASSLGLVNEQFF. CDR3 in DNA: TGTGCCAGCAGCTTGGGACTAGTTAATGAGCAGTTCTTC.

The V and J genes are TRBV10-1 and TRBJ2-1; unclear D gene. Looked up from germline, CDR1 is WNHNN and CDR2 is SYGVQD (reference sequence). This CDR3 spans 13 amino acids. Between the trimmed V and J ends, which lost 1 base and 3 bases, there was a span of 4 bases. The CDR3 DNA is TGCGCCAGCAGTGAGTGTGACTACAATGAGCAGTTCTTC. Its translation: CASSECDYNEQFF.

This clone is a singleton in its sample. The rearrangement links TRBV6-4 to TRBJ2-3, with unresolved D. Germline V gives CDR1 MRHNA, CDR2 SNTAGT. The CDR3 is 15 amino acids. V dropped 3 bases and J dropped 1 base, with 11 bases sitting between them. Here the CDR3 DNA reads TGTGCCAGCAGTGAAGGGCGTGCTGGCACAGATACGCAGTATTTT. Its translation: CASSEGRAGTDTQYF.

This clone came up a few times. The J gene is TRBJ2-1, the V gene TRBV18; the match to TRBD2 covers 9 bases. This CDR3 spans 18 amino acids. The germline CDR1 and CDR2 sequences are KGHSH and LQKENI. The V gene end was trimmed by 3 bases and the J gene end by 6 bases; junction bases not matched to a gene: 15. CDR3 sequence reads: CASSPAIPGGRARNEQFF. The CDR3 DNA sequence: TGTGCCAGCTCACCTGCCATCCCGGGCGGGAGGGCCCGCAATGAGCAGTTCTTC.

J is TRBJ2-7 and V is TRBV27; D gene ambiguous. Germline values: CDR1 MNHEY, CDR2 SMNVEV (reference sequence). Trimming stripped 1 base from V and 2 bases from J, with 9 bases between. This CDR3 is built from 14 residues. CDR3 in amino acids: CASSLLGIPYEQYF. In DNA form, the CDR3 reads TGTGCCAGCAGTTTATTAGGGATCCCCTACGAGCAGTACTTC.

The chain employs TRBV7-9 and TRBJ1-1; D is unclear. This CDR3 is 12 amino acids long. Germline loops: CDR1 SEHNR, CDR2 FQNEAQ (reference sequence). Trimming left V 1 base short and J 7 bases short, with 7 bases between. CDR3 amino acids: CASSLVDGEAFF. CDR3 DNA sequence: TGTGCCAGCAGCTTAGTCGACGGTGAAGCTTTCTTT.

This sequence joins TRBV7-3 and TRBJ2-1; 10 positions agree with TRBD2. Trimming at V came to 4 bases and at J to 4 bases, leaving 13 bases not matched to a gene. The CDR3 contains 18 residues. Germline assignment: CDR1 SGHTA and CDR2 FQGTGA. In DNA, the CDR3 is TGTGCCAGCAGCTCTTCTTCTGTCGGTAGCGGGAGGTACAATGAGCAGTTCTTC. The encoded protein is CASSSSSVGSGRYNEQFF.

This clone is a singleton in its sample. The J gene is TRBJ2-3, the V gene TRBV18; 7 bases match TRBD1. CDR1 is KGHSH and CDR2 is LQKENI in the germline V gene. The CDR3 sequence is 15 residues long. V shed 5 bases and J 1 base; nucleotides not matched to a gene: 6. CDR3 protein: CASSSPGQRTDTQYF. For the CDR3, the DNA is TGTGCCAGCTCATCGCCGGGACAGCGCACAGATACGCAGTATTTT.

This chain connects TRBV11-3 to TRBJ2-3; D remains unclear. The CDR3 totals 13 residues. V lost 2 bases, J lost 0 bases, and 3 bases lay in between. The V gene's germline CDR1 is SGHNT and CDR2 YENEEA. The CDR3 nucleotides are TGTGCCAGCAGCTTACAGAGCACAGATACGCAGTATTTT. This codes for CASSLQSTDTQYF.

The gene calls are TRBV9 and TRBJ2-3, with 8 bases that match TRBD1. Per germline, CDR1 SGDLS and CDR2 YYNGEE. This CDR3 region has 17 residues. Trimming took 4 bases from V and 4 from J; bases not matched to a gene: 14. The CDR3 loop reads CASSQGTGGLISDTQYF. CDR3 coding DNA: TGTGCCAGCAGCCAAGGGACAGGCGGCCTCATATCAGATACGCAGTATTTT.

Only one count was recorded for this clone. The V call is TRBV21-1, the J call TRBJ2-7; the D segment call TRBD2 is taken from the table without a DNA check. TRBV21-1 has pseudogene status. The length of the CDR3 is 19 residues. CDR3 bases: TGTGCCAGCAGCAACCGGGAGCTTAGCGGGAGAGAGCCTTCGGGTGAGCAGTACTTC. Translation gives CASSNRELSGREPSGEQYF.

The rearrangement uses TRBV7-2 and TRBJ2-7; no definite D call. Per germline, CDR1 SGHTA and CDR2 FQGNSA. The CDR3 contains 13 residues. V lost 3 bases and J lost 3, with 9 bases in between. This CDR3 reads CASSFTPGYEQYF. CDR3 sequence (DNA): TGTGCCAGCAGCTTTACGCCAGGCTACGAGCAGTACTTC.

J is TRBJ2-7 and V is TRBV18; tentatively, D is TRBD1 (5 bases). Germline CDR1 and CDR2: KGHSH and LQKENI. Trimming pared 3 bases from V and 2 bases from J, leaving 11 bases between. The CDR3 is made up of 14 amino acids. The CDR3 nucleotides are TGTGCCAGCTCACCTCCAGGGCCGGCCTACGAGCAGTACTTC. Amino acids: CASSPPGPAYEQYF.

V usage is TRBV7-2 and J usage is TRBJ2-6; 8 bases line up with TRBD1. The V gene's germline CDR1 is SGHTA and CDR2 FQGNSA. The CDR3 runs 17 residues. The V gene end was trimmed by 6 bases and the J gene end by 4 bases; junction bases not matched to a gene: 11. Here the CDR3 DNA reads TGTGCCAGCAGAACGACCCCAGGGGGCTCGGGGGCCAACGTCCTGACTTTC. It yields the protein CASRTTPGGSGANVLTF.

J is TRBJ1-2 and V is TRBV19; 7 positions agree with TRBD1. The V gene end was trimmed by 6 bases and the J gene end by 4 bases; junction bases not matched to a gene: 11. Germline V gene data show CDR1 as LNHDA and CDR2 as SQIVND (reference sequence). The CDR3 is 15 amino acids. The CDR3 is CASRISHRGSYGYTF. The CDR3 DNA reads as TGTGCCAGTAGGATCTCTCACAGGGGATCCTATGGCTACACCTTC.